This T cell receptor (beta chain) was sequenced during a study of T cell responses to AZD1222 COVID-19 vaccine. The CDR3 has 15 residues. V was shortened by 1 base and J by 7 bases, with 11 bases between the two germline ends. Germline V gene data show CDR1 as SGHAT and CDR2 as FQNNGV. Whole-study results and caveats: Spike-specific TCR repertoires showed rising breadth and depth after two AZD1222 doses.

Notes on this clone: The antigen is not known.

The method was immunoSEQ multiplex PCR; TCRdb's version includes in-frame clones alone and lacks a portion of them. The sample yields around 130,000 clones, 86% seen once. This sequence originates from an adult who received the AZD1222 COVID-19 vaccine. The genes are TRBV11-2 and TRBJ1-6; no clear D. The sequenced sample was peripheral blood, obtained 28 days after the second AZD1222 dose. CDR3 region: CASSLARVMNSPLHF. For the CDR3, the DNA is TGTGCCAGCAGCTTAGCCCGGGTTATGAATTCACCCCTCCACTTT.